The 28 T cell receptor beta chains presented below share a single source sample, sequenced in a study of blood T cell repertoires in COVID-19. Clones were read by immunoSEQ multiplex PCR, and TCRdb kept only the in-frame ones, dropping some. The top ten clones hold about 1.8% of a sample with over 200,000 clones, about 84% of them seen once. The sample was PBMCs or T cells enriched from blood (not recorded which). The origin of the receptors is a man aged 55 to 70 who had recovered from COVID-19.

The chain joins TRBV9 to TRBJ1-1; 8 nucleotides line up with TRBD1. The CDR3 runs 16 residues. V lost 0 bases and J lost 0; bases outside the gene matches: 4. Germline V gene lookup returns CDR1 SGDLS and CDR2 YYNGEE. CDR3 protein: CASSVGQGAMNTEAFF. CDR3 bases: TGTGCCAGCAGCGTAGGGCAGGGGGCGATGAACACTGAAGCTTTCTTT.

The rearrangement joins TRBV4-1 to TRBJ1-5, with D possibly being TRBD1 (5 bases). The CDR3 loop spans 14 amino acids. Germline CDR1 reads MGHRA; CDR2 reads YSYEKL. V was shortened by 0 bases and J by 5 bases, with 8 bases between the two germline ends. CDR3 coding DNA: TGCGCCAGCAGCCAAGAACAGGAATATCAGCCCCAGCATTTT. It codes for CASSQEQEYQPQHF.

V usage is TRBV6-5 and J usage is TRBJ2-3; D call uncertain. The CDR3 is 14 residues long. V shed 6 bases and J shed 2 bases, with 12 bases lying between them. Germline lookup yields CDR1 MNHEY and CDR2 SVGAGI. The CDR3 DNA follows: TGTGCCAGCAGGCCTAACAGTGACACAGATACGCAGTATTTT. The encoded protein is CASRPNSDTDTQYF.

The chain joins TRBV7-9 to TRBJ2-5, with 9 bases lining up with TRBD2. Trimming removed 1 base from V and 5 bases from J; junction bases left unmatched: 2. In germline, CDR1 is SEHNR, CDR2 FQNEAQ (reference sequence). CDR3 size: 14 residues. The CDR3 protein is CASSLVAGGETQYF. CDR3 bases: TGTGCCAGCAGCTTAGTTGCGGGGGGGGAGACCCAGTACTTC. The full variable domain, rest sourced from reference TRBV7-9 and TRBJ2-5, is DTGVSQNPRHKITKRGQNVTFRCDPISEHNRLYWYRQTLGQGPEFLTYFQNEAQLEKSRLLSDRFSAERPKGSFSTLEIQRTEQGDSAMYLCASSLVAGGETQYFGPGTRLLVL.

CDR3 in amino acids: CASSYRGSINYGYTF. In DNA form, the CDR3 reads TGTGCCAGCAGTTACCGCGGGAGCATTAACTATGGCTACACCTTC. The chain links TRBV6-2 or TRBV6-3 to TRBJ1-2; no clear D. CDR1 is MNHEY, CDR2 SVGEGT, per germline. The CDR3 spans 15 residues. The V end was cut by 2 bases, the J end by 1 base, with 11 bases between.

The gene calls are TRBV6-6 and TRBJ2-7; 11 bases fit TRBD2. The CDR3 is made up of 15 amino acids. V lost 2 bases and J lost 2; bases outside the gene matches: 2. CDR1 and CDR2 (germline): MNHNY, SVGAGI (reference sequence). CDR3 in amino acids: CASSYLSGGAYEQYF. The CDR3 DNA follows: TGTGCCAGCAGTTACCTTAGCGGGGGGGCCTACGAGCAGTACTTC.

The CDR3 region has the DNA TGTGCCATCAGCCCCGAGGGTGACTATGGCTACACCTTC. As protein: CAISPEGDYGYTF. The chain couples TRBV10-3 to TRBJ1-2; D remains unclear. There are 13 residues in the CDR3. V was clipped by 6 bases and J by 3 bases, with 11 bases between them. Looked up from germline, CDR1 is ENHRY and CDR2 is SYGVKD.

CDR3 DNA: TGTGCCAGCAGCGCACAGGCTTCAGGGTTGCAGTTCTTC. As protein: CASSAQASGLQFF. The chain is built from TRBV7-8 and TRBJ2-1, with a tentative D call TRBD1 (5 bases). Trimming took off 5 bases at V and 12 bases at J, with 17 bases between the two ends. CDR1 and CDR2 (germline): SGHVS, FQNEAQ. This CDR3 contains 13 residues.

V and J are TRBV14 and TRBJ1-2; tentatively, D is TRBD1 (5 bases). The CDR3 consists of 16 residues. Trimming pared 0 bases from V and 2 bases from J, leaving 13 bases between. Germline CDR1 reads SGHDN; CDR2 reads FVKESK. CDR3 amino acids: CASSQEGGSLNYGYTF. As DNA, the CDR3 is TGTGCCAGCAGCCAAGAGGGGGGGAGTTTAAACTATGGCTACACCTTC.

This clone was recorded once. This chain uses TRBV6-5 with TRBJ1-5; D might be TRBD1 (5 bases). Trimming removed 7 bases from V and 3 bases from J, with 10 bases in between. This CDR3 is 13 amino acids long. Germline CDR1 is MNHEY and CDR2 is SVGAGI. The CDR3 sequence: CASKQVLNQPQHF. Written as DNA, the CDR3 is TGTGCCAGCAAACAGGTTCTCAATCAGCCCCAGCATTTT.

The chain is built from TRBV6-6 and TRBJ1-2; D perhaps matches TRBD1 (6 bases). Germline V gene sequence: CDR1 MNHNY, CDR2 SVGAGI (reference sequence). This CDR3 has 12 residues. V lost 7 bases and J lost 4, with 10 bases in between. The CDR3 bases are TGTGCCAGCACCCAGGACAGCTATGGCTACACCTTC. Translated: CASTQDSYGYTF.

The rearrangement joins TRBV29-1 to TRBJ1-1; no firm D call. The V and J ends lost 1 base and 5 bases respectively, with 14 bases between them. The CDR3 length is 14 residues. Germline CDR1 and CDR2: SQVTM and ANQGSEA. CDR3 nucleotide sequence: TGCAGCGTTGAAGGAGGAGGTGGTGGGACTGAAGCTTTCTTT. Translated, it gives CSVEGGGGGTEAFF.

The chain joins TRBV7-2 to TRBJ2-5; 8 bases match TRBD1. Looked up from germline, CDR1 is SGHTA and CDR2 is FQGNSA. The CDR3 has 15 amino acids. J was trimmed by 0 bases and V by 1 base; bases with no gene match: 1. Here the CDR3 reads CASSLGDRNQETQYF. As DNA, the CDR3 is TGTGCCAGCAGCTTAGGGGACAGGAACCAAGAGACCCAGTACTTC.

This clone showed up just once. The V call is TRBV7-3, the J call TRBJ2-6, with a tentative D call TRBD1 (6 bases). Germline CDR1 reads SGHTA; CDR2 reads FQGTGA. Trimming shortened V by 2 bases and J by 2 bases, and 7 bases separated the two germline ends. This CDR3 comprises 15 residues. The CDR3 loop reads CASSLEGAGANVLTF. In DNA, the CDR3 is TGTGCCAGCAGCTTAGAGGGGGCTGGGGCCAACGTCCTGACTTTC.

The chain has TRBV19 and TRBJ2-1; TRBD1 matches 7 bases. V shed 5 bases, J shed 0 bases, and the junction held 7 bases outside the gene matches. Germline V gene lookup returns CDR1 LNHDA and CDR2 SQIVND (reference sequence). This CDR3 spans 16 amino acids. The CDR3, as DNA: TGTGCCAGTAGTGGCCGGGACAGAGGCTCCTACAATGAGCAGTTCTTC. Translation gives CASSGRDRGSYNEQFF.

This clone appeared a few times. The chain carries TRBV19 and TRBJ1-1, with 9 bases lining up with TRBD1. V shed 4 bases, J shed 5 bases, and the junction held 8 bases outside the gene matches. Germline-derived CDR1 and CDR2 are LNHDA and SQIVND (reference sequence). The CDR3 consists of 15 residues. The CDR3 DNA reads as TGTGCCAGTAGTACACAGACAGGGGGAAGAACTGAAGCTTTCTTT. This codes for CASSTQTGGRTEAFF.

V gene TRBV5-6 combines with J gene TRBJ1-3; the D gene is possibly TRBD1 (5 bases). The CDR3 consists of 16 residues. V was pared by 0 bases and J by 4 bases, with 14 bases between. Germline CDR1 reads SGHDT; CDR2 reads YYEEEE. CDR3 coding DNA: TGTGCCAGCAGCTTGGCTTGGGGCGCGCGGGGAAACACCATATATTTT. This gives the protein CASSLAWGARGNTIYF.

V is TRBV11-1 and J is TRBJ1-2; D unresolved. From germline, CDR1 is SGHAT and CDR2 FQDESV (reference sequence). The CDR3 is 12 amino acids. The V gene lost 2 bases and the J gene lost 5 bases, with 6 bases spanning the gap. The CDR3 protein is CASSLRGYGYTF. In nucleotides, the CDR3 is TGTGCCAGCAGCTTACGCGGGTATGGCTACACCTTC.

The V gene is TRBV5-1, the J gene TRBJ1-4; D is ambiguous. CDR3 size: 16 residues. Germline values: CDR1 SGHRS, CDR2 YFSETQ. Trimming removed 4 bases at V and 4 bases at J, with 17 bases between. The CDR3 nucleotides are TGCGCCAGCAGCCCAACACCCCGGGGAATTAATGAAAAACTGTTTTTT. Translating gives CASSPTPRGINEKLFF. Using reference TRBV5-1 and TRBJ1-4 for the parts outside the CDR3, the full variable domain is KAGVTQTPRYLIKTRGQQVTLSCSPISGHRSVSWYQQTPGQGLQFLFEYFSETQRNKGNFPGRFSGRQFSNSRSEMNVSTLELGDSALYLCASSPTPRGINEKLFFGSGTQLSVL.

CDR3 residues: CASSQGTGGRNQPQHF. The DNA of the CDR3 is TGTGCCAGCAGCCAAGGGACAGGGGGCCGCAATCAGCCCCAGCATTTT. J is TRBJ1-5 and V is TRBV3-1 (or the pseudogene TRBV3-2), with 11 bases matching TRBD1. This CDR3 has 16 residues. V was pared by 1 base and J by 2 bases, with 1 base of the junction left unmatched. Per germline, CDR1 LGHDT and CDR2 YNNKEL (reference sequence).

The chain joins TRBV3-1 (or the pseudogene TRBV3-2) to TRBJ1-1; possibly TRBD1 for D (6 bases). Germline lookup yields CDR1 LGHDT and CDR2 YNNKEL (reference sequence). This CDR3 region has 12 residues. Trimming removed 1 base at V and 9 bases at J, with 9 bases between. In nucleotides, the CDR3 is TGTGCCAGCAGCCAAGTTACAGGGAAAGCTTTCTTT. It translates to CASSQVTGKAFF.

The chain joins TRBV27 to TRBJ2-1, with 14 bases identical to TRBD2. The V and J ends lost 5 bases and 7 bases, in that order; junction bases with no gene match: 7. Germline V gene data show CDR1 as MNHEY and CDR2 as SMNVEV (reference sequence). This CDR3 spans 16 amino acids. The CDR3 is CASSTRTSGGSNEQFF. In nucleotides, the CDR3 is TGTGCCAGCAGTACCAGGACTAGCGGGGGGAGTAATGAGCAGTTCTTC.

The rearrangement uses TRBV19 and TRBJ2-7, with 8 bases aligning to TRBD1. Germline CDR1 and CDR2: LNHDA and SQIVND (reference sequence). The CDR3 has 12 residues. V lost 6 bases to trimming and J lost 6 bases; unmatched junction nucleotides: 4. This CDR3 is CASRAGGSEQYF. CDR3 sequence (DNA): TGTGCCAGTAGGGCAGGGGGCAGCGAGCAGTACTTC.

V and J are TRBV5-6 and TRBJ1-3; D may be TRBD1 (5 bases). This CDR3 is built from 16 residues. Germline CDR1 reads SGHDT; CDR2 reads YYEEEE. Trimming left V 1 base short and J 4 bases short, with 15 bases between. Here the CDR3 reads CASSLLQAVQGNTIYF. CDR3 sequence (DNA): TGTGCCAGCAGCTTGTTACAGGCGGTCCAAGGAAACACCATATATTTT.

V gene TRBV7-3 combines with J gene TRBJ2-1; 9 bases are shared with TRBD1. V was clipped by 4 bases and J by 3 bases; unmatched bases: 1. There are 14 residues in the CDR3. Germline lookup yields CDR1 SGHTA and CDR2 FQGTGA. As DNA, the CDR3 is TGTGCCAGCAGCTCGGACAGGGGCTACAATGAGCAGTTCTTC. As protein: CASSSDRGYNEQFF. Using reference TRBV7-3 and TRBJ2-1 for the parts outside the CDR3, the full variable domain is GAGVSQTPSNKVTEKGKYVELRCDPISGHTALYWYRQSLGQGPEFLIYFQGTGAADDSGLPNDRFFAVRPEGSVSTLKIQRTERGDSAVYLCASSSDRGYNEQFFGPGTRLTVL.

The chain combines TRBV7-9 with TRBJ2-7, with 7 bases aligning to TRBD1. Germline V gives CDR1 SEHNR, CDR2 FQNEAQ (reference sequence). The CDR3 totals 13 residues. V dropped 5 bases and J dropped 7; count of bases not matched to a gene: 8. DNA for the CDR3: TGTGCCAGCAGCAAAGACAGGGTCGGGGAGCAGTACTTC. Residues: CASSKDRVGEQYF.

The chain is built from TRBV2 and TRBJ2-6, with TRBD2 as a possible D gene (5 bases). V lost 7 bases, J lost 3 bases, and 7 bases lay in between. The CDR3 loop spans 13 amino acids. Germline assignment: CDR1 SNHLY and CDR2 FYNNEI. The CDR3 DNA is TGTGCCAGCAATGGACTTGGGGCCAACGTCCTGACTTTC. Protein sequence: CASNGLGANVLTF.

This chain links TRBV7-9 with TRBJ1-4; D is undetermined. Trimming cost V 3 bases and J 0 bases, with 11 bases left between them. Germline values: CDR1 SEHNR, CDR2 FQNEAQ (reference sequence). The CDR3 totals 16 residues. For the CDR3, the DNA is TGTGCCAGCAGCTTTATGCTAGTCCCAACTAATGAAAAACTGTTTTTT. Translated, it gives CASSFMLVPTNEKLFF.